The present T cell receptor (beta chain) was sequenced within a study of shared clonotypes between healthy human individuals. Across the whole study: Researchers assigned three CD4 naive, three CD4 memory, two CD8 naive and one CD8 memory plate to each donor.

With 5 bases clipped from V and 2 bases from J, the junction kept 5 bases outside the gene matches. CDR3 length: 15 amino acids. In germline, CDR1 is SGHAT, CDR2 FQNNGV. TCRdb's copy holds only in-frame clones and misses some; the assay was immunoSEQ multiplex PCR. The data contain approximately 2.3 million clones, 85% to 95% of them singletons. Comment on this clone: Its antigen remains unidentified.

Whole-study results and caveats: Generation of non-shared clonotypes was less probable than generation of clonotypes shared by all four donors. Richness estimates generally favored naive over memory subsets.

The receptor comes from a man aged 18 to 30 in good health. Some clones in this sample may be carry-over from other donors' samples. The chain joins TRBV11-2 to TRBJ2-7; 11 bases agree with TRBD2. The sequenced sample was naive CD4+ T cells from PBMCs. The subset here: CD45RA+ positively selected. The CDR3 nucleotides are TGTGCCAGCAGCATCCTAGCGGGAGGCCCCTACGAGCAGTACTTC. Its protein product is CASSILAGGPYEQYF.